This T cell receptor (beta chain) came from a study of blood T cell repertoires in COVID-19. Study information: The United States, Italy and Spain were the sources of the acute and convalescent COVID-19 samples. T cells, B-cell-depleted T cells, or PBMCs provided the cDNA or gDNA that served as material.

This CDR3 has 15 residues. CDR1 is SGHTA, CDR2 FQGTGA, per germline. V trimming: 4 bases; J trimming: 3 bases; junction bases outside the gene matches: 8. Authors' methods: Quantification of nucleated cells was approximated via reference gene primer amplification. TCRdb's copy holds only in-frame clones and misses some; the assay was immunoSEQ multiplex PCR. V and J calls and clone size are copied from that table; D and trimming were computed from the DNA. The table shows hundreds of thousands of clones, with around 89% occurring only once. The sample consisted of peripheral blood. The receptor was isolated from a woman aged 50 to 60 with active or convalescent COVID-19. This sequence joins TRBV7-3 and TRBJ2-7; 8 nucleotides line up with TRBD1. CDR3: CASSSGPGGFYEQYF. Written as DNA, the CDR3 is TGTGCCAGCAGCTCAGGTCCAGGGGGCTTCTACGAGCAGTACTTC.